This note documents a single T cell receptor (beta chain) sequence. The antigen remains undetermined. The CDR3 length is 14 residues. Trimming pared 3 bases from V and 7 bases from J, leaving 13 bases between. Germline CDR1 and CDR2: MDHEN and SYDVKM. These data come from a study of cytomegalovirus exposure and HLA in healthy donors. Study in general: Membership in the Caucasian-associated ancestry cluster was found for 81% of 398 genotyped donors.

Those who donated were healthy bone marrow donors. Study-level findings and limits: DRB1 showed the most TCR associations and HLA-C the fewest in a later analysis, as rates varied by HLA locus. Later work associated roughly 17,000 TCR beta sequences with HLA alleles at 0.05 false discovery rate.

Researchers ran the PCR with 60 Vbeta and 13 Jbeta primers. Clones were read by immunoSEQ multiplex PCR, and TCRdb kept only the in-frame ones, dropping some. The data contain 100,000 to 120,000 clones, 80% to 85% of them seen just once; the ten biggest clones take up 2.5% to 3%. The sequencing input was PBMCs. The chain recombines TRBV28 with TRBJ2-1; possibly TRBD2 for D (5 bases). The clonotype was recovered from a woman in her sixties in good health and CMV-seropositive. In nucleotides, the CDR3 is TGTGCCAGCAGTTTGACCGGGAAGTATAATGAGCAGTTCTTC. Amino acids: CASSLTGKYNEQFF.